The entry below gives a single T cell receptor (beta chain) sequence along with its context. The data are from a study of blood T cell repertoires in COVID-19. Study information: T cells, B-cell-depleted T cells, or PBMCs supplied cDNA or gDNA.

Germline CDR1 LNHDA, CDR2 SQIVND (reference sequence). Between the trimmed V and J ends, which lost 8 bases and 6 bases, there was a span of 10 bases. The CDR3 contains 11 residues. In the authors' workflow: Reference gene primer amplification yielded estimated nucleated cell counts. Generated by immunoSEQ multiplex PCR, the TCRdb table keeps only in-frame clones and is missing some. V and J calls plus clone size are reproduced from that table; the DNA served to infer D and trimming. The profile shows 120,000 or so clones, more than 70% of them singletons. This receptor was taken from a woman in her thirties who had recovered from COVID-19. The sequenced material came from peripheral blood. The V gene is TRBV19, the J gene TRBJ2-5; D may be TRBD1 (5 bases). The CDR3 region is CASSGHQTQYF. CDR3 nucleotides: TGTGCCAGTTCCGGACACCAGACCCAGTACTTC.